This T cell receptor (beta chain) was captured by sequencing in a study of spatial heterogeneity in lung cancer. This sample's time point: sample taken at primary tumor resection. Donors were some 72 untreated early-stage non-small cell lung cancer patients. Tumor, nontumor lung or frozen PBMC supplied whole RNA, sequenced without sorting. Study conclusions and caveats: For expanded intratumoral alpha and beta TCRs, counts tracked tumor mutation counts.

The study tagged each TCR cDNA molecule with a unique molecular identifier. TCRdb reprocessed the 5' RACE reads with MiXCR, giving one entry per CDR3 protein. Seen here are over 9,000 distinct CDR3 sequences, approximately 15% observed once, and the top ten hold roughly a sixth. The CDR3 consists of 14 residues. Trimming left V 6 bases short and J 2 bases short, with 12 bases between. Germline V gene sequence: CDR1 SNHLY, CDR2 FYNNEI. This clonotype was observed at least ten times. Antigen specificity is unknown. Sequenced here: lung tumor tissue, sampled at surgery. The clonotype originates from a male donor with early-stage non-small cell lung cancer. The chain has TRBV2 and TRBJ2-3; tentative D call: TRBD1 (5 bases). Written as DNA, the CDR3 is TGTGCCAGCAGGCCCAGGGTATCCACAGATACGCAGTATTTT. Its protein product is CASRPRVSTDTQYF.